The table lists the clone carrying this TCR beta chain with a count of one. What it binds is not known. The libraries were made with immunoSEQ version 4 in survey mode. The data were produced by immunoSEQ multiplex PCR, yet TCRdb's version contains in-frame clones alone and is incomplete. The table lists approximately 46,000 clones, about 87% of them singletons. Germline V gene data show CDR1 as SGHTA and CDR2 as FQGNSA. The trim removed 7 bases at V and 1 base at J, leaving 2 bases unmatched. This CDR3 has 13 amino acids. This sample stems from a study of persistence of HIV-infected CD4 T cells. Nonspecific anti-CD3/anti-CD28 bead stimulation represents the broad CD4+ T cell repertoire. Sorting selected CD4+ T cells upregulating both CD40 ligand and CD69.

The source material was CD4+ T cells sorted from PBMCs after approximately 18-hour stimulation, sampled from a patient who received antiretroviral therapy. The receptor was isolated from an adult woman with HIV who was CMV-seropositive. The rearrangement joins TRBV7-2 to TRBJ1-1; 8 bases agree with TRBD1. CDR3 amino acids: CASNDRGNTEAFF. The CDR3 region has the DNA TGTGCCAGCAACGACAGGGGGAACACTGAAGCTTTCTTT. Using reference TRBV7-2 and TRBJ1-1 for the parts outside the CDR3, the full variable domain is GAGVSQSPSNKVTEKGKDVELRCDPISGHTALYWYRQSLGQGLEFLIYFQGNSAPDKSGLPSDRFSAERTGGSVSTLTIQRTQQEDSAVYLCASNDRGNTEAFFGQGTRLTVV.